This TCR beta chain was sequenced in a study of tumor-infiltrating lymphocytes in primary liver carcinoma. Whole-study context: Ages ranged from 30 to 69, with HCC or mixed HCC-cholangiocarcinoma.

The CDR3 spans 12 residues. Germline loops: CDR1 SQVTM, CDR2 ANQGSEA. Trimming took 4 bases from V and 11 from J, leaving 17 bases between them. Scientists recovered RNA and DNA together from around 20-30 mg of unsorted bulk tissue. Tumor samples each held over 75% viable tumor cells. Using a constant-region primer together with ProtoScript II reverse transcriptase, TCR beta cDNA was made from 500 to 650 ng of total RNA. Three nested multiplex PCR rounds of slightly modified ARM-PCR generated TCR beta libraries. TRBV1-TRBV30 forward primers paired with a C-beta reverse primer were used in the first two PCR rounds, which ran roughly 9 cycles each. MiXCR was run by TCRdb on the multiplex PCR reads, yielding one entry per CDR3 protein. The data contain some 25,000 distinct CDR3 sequences, around 78% of them seen just once; the ten biggest clones take up 40% to 50%. Study-wide results and limits: In tumor-adjacent and tumor-blood pairs, overlap was lower than in tumor region pairs.

This clonotype was seen a handful of times. Its antigen is not identified. Material: liver tumor tissue from sampling region 3. Subset given: tumor region T3, left-lateral pole. The sequence derives from a man aged 35-49 years with primary liver carcinoma and hepatitis B virus infection. The chain is built from TRBV29-1 and TRBJ1-1; D is unclear. CDR3 region: CSVVGTRCEAFF. DNA of the CDR3: TGCAGCGTTGTGGGCACCAGGTGTGAGGCTTTCTTT.